This is a list of T cell receptor beta chains from one sample in a study of shared clonotypes between healthy human individuals. Assay used: immunoSEQ multiplex PCR; TCRdb lists only in-frame clones, some missing. The sample contains a few million clones, 90% to 95% of which appear only once. Sequencing input: naive CD4+ T cells sorted from blood. These receptors were taken from a man aged 18 to 35 in good health. Each CDR3 is given with its conserved first and last residue. A D gene is named only where the DNA matches it firmly.

V gene	D gene	J gene	CDR3 protein
TRBV7-9	-	TRBJ1-2	CASSTRRDNYGYTF
TRBV5-4	-	TRBJ1-1	CASSRGGGDTEAFF
TRBV4-1	TRBD2	TRBJ2-1	CASSQAPQSGGPYNEQFF
TRBV5-1	TRBD2	TRBJ2-5	CASSGTSGSQETQYF
TRBV19	-	TRBJ2-4	CASSEGGVPKNIQYF
TRBV5-6	TRBD2	TRBJ2-7	CASSLGDTYSGRDFYEQYF
TRBV19	-	TRBJ2-2	CAASLGPNTGELFF
TRBV2	-	TRBJ2-7	CASSLTQGSEQYF
TRBV7-2	-	TRBJ1-2	CASSPRVTIYGYTF
TRBV5-1	TRBD1	TRBJ2-2	CASSMGNYRGKNTGELFF
TRBV2	TRBD1	TRBJ1-4	CAMDRGPTTNEKLFF
TRBV19	-	TRBJ2-5	CASSIQGRQETQYF
TRBV30	TRBD1	TRBJ2-3	CAWSTGQGGTDTQYF
TRBV20-1	-	TRBJ2-2	CSARTTGELFF
TRBV19	-	TRBJ2-2	CASNEGAGELFF
TRBV5-6	-	TRBJ2-3	CASSLEGPGSADTQYF
TRBV4-1	TRBD2	TRBJ2-5	CASRRTSGEQETQYF
TRBV4-1	TRBD2	TRBJ2-5	CASSQTSGRVQETQYF
TRBV11-3	TRBD2	TRBJ2-3	CASSLLAGGVTDTQYF
TRBV7-2	-	TRBJ1-5	CASSLGFRTRGTQPQHF
TRBV4-1	TRBD2	TRBJ2-7	CASSQGLAGTYEQYF
TRBV7-9	TRBD2	TRBJ2-3	CASSSLAGSGDTQYF
TRBV2	-	TRBJ1-1	CASEWQSTEAFF
TRBV6-1	-	TRBJ1-3	CASSEAGSGNTIYF
TRBV5-1	TRBD1	TRBJ2-5	CASRRGQLQETQYF
TRBV7-9	-	TRBJ2-7	CASSGGYYEQYF
TRBV5-4	-	TRBJ2-6	CASSLAQAGANVLTF
TRBV7-9	-	TRBJ1-5	CASSLDLQPQHF